This T cell receptor (beta chain) was captured in a study of blood T cell repertoires in COVID-19. Study information: Both acute and convalescent COVID-19 samples were obtained from the United States, Italy and Spain. PBMCs, B-cell-depleted T cells, or T cells provided the cDNA or gDNA that made up the material.

All enrollees were roughly 18 to 89 years old and from fewer than 25 US areas. The CDR3 runs 15 residues. Unmatched junction bases numbered 9, after V lost 5 bases and J lost 3 bases. Germline values: CDR1 SGHTA, CDR2 FQGNSA. In the original analysis: Reference gene primer amplification in the assay estimated nucleated cell counts. Here immunoSEQ multiplex PCR was the method, and the copy in TCRdb shows in-frame clones only, minus some. V, J and clone size derive from that table, while D and trimming were established from the DNA sequence. The table shows a few hundred thousand clones, with around 87% occurring only once.

This TCR derives from a woman between 18 and 29 years old who had recovered from COVID-19. The sample comprised PBMCs or T cells enriched from blood (not recorded which). The chain recombines TRBV7-2 with TRBJ2-7; the match to TRBD2 covers 8 bases. DNA of the CDR3: TGTGCCAGCAGCCGGAGCGGGGGAAGTAACTACGAGCAGTACTTC. It encodes CASSRSGGSNYEQYF.